The 16 T cell receptor beta chains reported below all come from one sample, sequenced in a study of blood T cell repertoires in COVID-19. Using immunoSEQ multiplex PCR, the repertoire was profiled, and TCRdb retains in-frame clones only, with some absent. The repertoire holds about 430,000 clones, with 85% to 90% as singletons. The sample comprised PBMCs or T cells enriched from blood (not recorded which). The receptors stem from a man aged 30-40 years who had recovered from COVID-19.

V usage is TRBV4-2 and J usage is TRBJ2-7; D not resolved. There are 13 residues in the CDR3. Germline V lookup: CDR1 LGHNA, CDR2 YNFKEQ. V was shortened by 4 bases and J by 1 base, with 8 bases between the two germline ends. CDR3 in DNA: TGTGCCAGCAGCCCAAGCGAGTCCTACGAGCAGTACTTC. This encodes CASSPSESYEQYF.

The rearrangement links TRBV6-5 to TRBJ2-3, with D perhaps matching TRBD1 (5 bases). The CDR3 contains 13 residues. Trimming removed 2 bases from V and 4 bases from J, with 7 bases in between. Germline V lookup: CDR1 MNHEY, CDR2 SVGAGI. The CDR3 loop is CASSYGAADTQYF. CDR3 in DNA: TGTGCCAGCAGTTACGGGGCGGCAGATACGCAGTATTTT.

V usage is TRBV7-8 and J usage is TRBJ1-5, with a weak D call TRBD1 (5 bases). V gave up 5 bases and J gave up 5 bases, with 19 bases separating them. The length of the CDR3 is 16 residues. Per the germline V gene, CDR1 is SGHVS and CDR2 is FQNEAQ. CDR3 residues: CASSGPGGTHDQPQHF. DNA of the CDR3: TGTGCCAGCAGCGGACCGGGGGGGACCCACGATCAGCCCCAGCATTTT. The full variable domain, completed using reference TRBV7-8 and TRBJ1-5, is GAGVSQSPRYKVAKRGQDVALRCDPISGHVSLFWYQQALGQGPEFLTYFQNEAQLDKSGLPSDRFFAERPEGSVSTLKIQRTQQEDSAVYLCASSGPGGTHDQPQHFGDGTRLSIL.

The chain combines TRBV5-5 with TRBJ1-1; D gene unclear. CDR3 length equals 15 residues. In germline, CDR1 is SGHKS, CDR2 YYEKEE (reference sequence). Trimming stripped 0 bases from V and 3 bases from J, with 12 bases between. The CDR3 region is CASSLGSGGDTEAFF. In DNA, the CDR3 is TGTGCCAGCAGCTTGGGGTCAGGCGGGGACACTGAAGCTTTCTTT.

The J gene is TRBJ2-7, the V gene TRBV18; D is uncertain. CDR1 and CDR2 (germline): KGHSH, LQKENI. V lost 2 bases and J lost 2, with 7 bases in between. This CDR3 comprises 13 residues. Here the CDR3 reads CASSPSSTYEQYF. Written as DNA, the CDR3 is TGTGCCAGCTCACCAAGTTCTACCTACGAGCAGTACTTC. Complete variable domain (other parts from reference TRBV18 and TRBJ2-7): NAGVMQNPRHLVRRRGQEARLRCSPMKGHSHVYWYRQLPEEGLKFMVYLQKENIIDESGMPKERFSAEFPKEGPSILRIQQVVRGDSAAYFCASSPSSTYEQYFGPGTRLTVT.

This clone appeared a single time. The chain recombines TRBV12-5 with TRBJ2-3; 11 nucleotides agree with TRBD2. Germline V gene sequence: CDR1 LGHNT, CDR2 FRNRAP. Germline trimming cut 3 bases from V and 0 bases from J; bases unmatched to any gene: 14. This CDR3 has 20 residues. CDR3 nucleotides: TGTGCTAGTGGTTTTGGGACTAGCGGTTCCACCTATACTAGCACAGATACGCAGTATTTT. Its translation is CASGFGTSGSTYTSTDTQYF. The variable domain in full, with the rest retrieved from reference TRBV12-5 and TRBJ2-3, is DARVTQTPRHKVTEMGQEVTMRCQPILGHNTVFWYRQTMMQGLELLAYFRNRAPLDDSGMPKDRFSAEMPDATLATLKIQPSEPRDSAVYFCASGFGTSGSTYTSTDTQYFGPGTRLTVL.

This rearrangement joins TRBV11-2 to TRBJ1-6; 9 bases are a match to TRBD1. The CDR3 runs to 15 residues. The trim removed 3 bases at V and 3 bases at J, leaving 0 bases unmatched. Germline lookup yields CDR1 SGHAT and CDR2 FQNNGV. In nucleotides, the CDR3 is TGTGCCAGCAGCTTGACAGGGGGCTATAATTCACCCCTCCACTTT. Its protein product is CASSLTGGYNSPLHF.

This chain links TRBV4-1 with TRBJ2-7; the match to TRBD1 covers 7 bases. The CDR3 runs 19 residues. J lost 2 bases, V lost 1 base, and 17 bases had no gene match. Germline CDR1 is MGHRA and CDR2 is YSYEKL. CDR3 region: CASSQVSGLRGQPTYEQYF. The CDR3 coding sequence is TGCGCCAGCAGCCAAGTCTCTGGGTTAAGGGGACAGCCAACCTACGAGCAGTACTTC.

V and J are TRBV3-1 (or the pseudogene TRBV3-2) and TRBJ2-1; D is uncertain. CDR3 length: 12 amino acids. Germline CDR1 LGHDT, CDR2 YNNKEL (reference sequence). The germline V and J ends were trimmed by 1 base and 10 bases, with 8 bases remaining between them. The chain's CDR3 is CASSQALREQFF. In DNA, the CDR3 is TGTGCCAGCAGCCAAGCGCTGAGAGAGCAGTTCTTC.

The chain carries TRBV7-2 and TRBJ1-2; D is unresolved. Looked up from germline, CDR1 is SGHTA and CDR2 is FQGNSA. The CDR3 runs to 14 residues. The V end lost 3 bases, the J end lost 8 bases, and 16 bases lay between the germline ends. The DNA for the CDR3 is TGTGCCAGCAGCTTGAGGCGGCCCCACGGGGGCTACACCTTC. Its protein is CASSLRRPHGGYTF. Filled out from reference TRBV7-2 and TRBJ1-2, the complete variable domain reads GAGVSQSPSNKVTEKGKDVELRCDPISGHTALYWYRQSLGQGLEFLIYFQGNSAPDKSGLPSDRFSAERTGGSVSTLTIQRTQQEDSAVYLCASSLRRPHGGYTFGSGTRLTVV.

This chain joins TRBV24-1 and TRBJ1-2; D is uncertain. Looked up from germline, CDR1 is KGHDR and CDR2 is SFDVKD. The CDR3 loop spans 13 amino acids. V dropped 3 bases and J dropped 3 bases, with 7 bases sitting between them. In nucleotides, the CDR3 is TGTGCCACCAGTGATCCCCCAGACTATGGCTACACCTTC. Translated: CATSDPPDYGYTF.

The chain is built from TRBV28 and TRBJ2-7, with TRBD2 matching over 11 bases. V shed 5 bases, J shed 0 bases, and the junction held 12 bases outside the gene matches. CDR3 length: 18 amino acids. Per the germline V gene, CDR1 is MDHEN and CDR2 is SYDVKM. CDR3 in amino acids: CASSLGGLAGGSSYEQYF. DNA of the CDR3: TGTGCCAGCAGTCTAGGGGGGCTAGCGGGAGGAAGCTCCTACGAGCAGTACTTC.

The chain joins TRBV2 to TRBJ2-3; TRBD1 is a possible D gene (6 bases). In germline, CDR1 is SNHLY, CDR2 FYNNEI. Deletions cut 8 bases from V and 2 bases from J, with 11 bases between. This CDR3 region has 13 residues. In DNA form, the CDR3 reads TGTGCCAGCGGGGACATCAACACAGATACGCAGTATTTT. Translating gives CASGDINTDTQYF. The variable domain in full, completed from reference TRBV2 and TRBJ2-3, reads EPEVTQTPSHQVTQMGQEVILRCVPISNHLYFYWYRQILGQKVEFLVSFYNNEISEKSEIFDDQFSVERPDGSNFTLKIRSTKLEDSAMYFCASGDINTDTQYFGPGTRLTVL.

The chain has TRBV29-1 and TRBJ2-5; 10 bases map to TRBD2. Unmatched junction bases numbered 6, after V lost 2 bases and J lost 3 bases. Germline values: CDR1 SQVTM, CDR2 ANQGSEA. This CDR3 has 15 amino acids. The CDR3 nucleotides are TGCAGCGTTGAACTAGCGGGAGTCGGGGAAGAGACCCAGTACTTC. Translated, it gives CSVELAGVGEETQYF.

The genes are TRBV6-2 or TRBV6-3 and TRBJ2-2; 9 nucleotides line up with TRBD1. V shed 5 bases and J 3 bases; nucleotides not matched to a gene: 7. Germline assignment: CDR1 MNHEY and CDR2 SVGEGT. The CDR3 totals 16 residues. CDR3 coding DNA: TGTGCCAGCAGTAGCCGGGACAGGGTTGACACCGGGGAGCTGTTTTTT. It yields the protein CASSSRDRVDTGELFF.

V and J are TRBV9 and TRBJ2-2; 8 bases fit TRBD1. The J segment lost 3 bases and the V segment lost 3 bases, leaving 16 bases of the junction unmatched. This CDR3 has 19 residues. The germline CDR1 and CDR2 sequences are SGDLS and YYNGEE. The CDR3 here is CASSAGQGVIFPDTGELFF. CDR3 DNA: TGTGCCAGCAGCGCCGGACAGGGTGTAATCTTCCCCGACACCGGGGAGCTGTTTTTT.